This is a list of T cell receptor beta chains from one sample in a study of blood T cell repertoires in COVID-19. Sequencing was performed with immunoSEQ multiplex PCR; in TCRdb, only in-frame clones are kept and a portion is missing. The table lists over 300,000 clones, 70% to 90% of them singletons. The sequencing input was peripheral blood. These receptors originate from a human donor in a cohort sampled during active COVID-19. CDR3s include the opening cysteine and the closing phenylalanine or tryptophan. The D gene is left open where the match is weak. Expanded clones get a size class; other rows say once, few or many, or leave the size out.

D | J | V | length | size | DNA | CDR3
TRBD1 | TRBJ2-4 | TRBV19 | 17 | once | TGTGCCAGTAGTACCTTAGAGACAGGGGCAGGGGGAAACATTCAGTACTTC | CASSTLETGAGGNIQYF
- | TRBJ1-1 | TRBV13 | 12 | - | TGTGCCAGCAGCTCGCGGGGGACTGAAGCTTTCTTT | CASSSRGTEAFF
TRBD2 | TRBJ2-3 | TRBV10-2 | 14 | once | TGCGCCAGCGGACTAGCGGGAAACACAGATACGCAGTATTTT | CASGLAGNTDTQYF
- | TRBJ2-7 | TRBV30 | 14 | - | TGTGCCTGGTCCCGGGACAATGCGGATTACGAGCAGTACTTC | CAWSRDNADYEQYF
TRBD2 | TRBJ2-3 | TRBV5-1 | 17 | - | TGCGCCAGCAGCTTGGTCTCCGCGGGGGGCCCCACAGATACGCAGTATTTT | CASSLVSAGGPTDTQYF
- | TRBJ1-3 | TRBV28 | 13 | once | TGTGCCAGCAGTTTGAGGTCTGGAAACACCATATATTTT | CASSLRSGNTIYF
- | TRBJ2-1 | TRBV7-3 | 14 | - | TGTGCCAGCAGCCCCCGCCCTCCGTCGGATGAGCAGTTCTTC | CASSPRPPSDEQFF
- | TRBJ2-2 | TRBV21-1 | 16 | - | TGTGCCAGCAGCAAAAACGGACAGGGGGCCTCCGGGGAGCTGTTTTTT | CASSKNGQGASGELFF
- | TRBJ1-1 | TRBV28 | 14 | - | TGTGCCAGCAGCAAACCACGGGTTAACACTGAAGCTTTCTTT | CASSKPRVNTEAFF
- | TRBJ2-3 | TRBV24-1 | 14 | - | TGTGCCACCAGTGAAGTACAGAGCGGAGATACGCAGTATTTT | CATSEVQSGDTQYF
- | TRBJ1-5 | TRBV24-1 | 14 | - | TGTGCCACCAGTGAGGATCAGGGCCCCCAGCCCCAGCATTTT | CATSEDQGPQPQHF
TRBD1 | TRBJ2-6 | TRBV2 | 17 | - | TGTGCCAGCAGTGATAAGCGGGGACAGGGGGTGGCCAACGTCCTGACTTTC | CASSDKRGQGVANVLTF
- | TRBJ1-6 | TRBV20-1 | 13 | few | TGCAGTGCTAGTCCAGACAGTAATTCACCCCTCCACTTT | CSASPDSNSPLHF
TRBD1 | TRBJ2-1 | TRBV15 | 13 | once | TGTGCCACCAGCAGAAATACAGGGGACGAGCAGTTCTTC | CATSRNTGDEQFF
TRBD2 | TRBJ2-3 | TRBV11-2 | 15 | - | TGTGCCAGCGGCCGGGGACTAGCCCCGCCAGATACGCAGTATTTT | CASGRGLAPPDTQYF
TRBD1 | TRBJ2-1 | TRBV7-8 | 15 | - | TGTGCCAGCAGCCCTCGACAGGGGGCGTACAATGAGCAGTTCTTC | CASSPRQGAYNEQFF
- | TRBJ2-5 | TRBV29-1 | 10 | - | TGCAGCGCCGAGGTGGAGACCCAGTACTTC | CSAEVETQYF
- | TRBJ1-1 | TRBV3-1/TRBV3-2 | 14 | - | TGTGCCAGCGGGGAGGCGGCGCCGAACACTGAAGCTTTCTTT | CASGEAAPNTEAFF
TRBD1 | TRBJ2-3 | TRBV10-3 | 16 | - | TGTGCCATCAGGGATTCATCGGGACAGGAATTAGATACGCAGTATTTT | CAIRDSSGQELDTQYF
- | TRBJ1-2 | TRBV5-1 | 15 | - | TGCGCCAGCAGTTATCGTACAGGGACCAACTATGGCTACACCTTC | CASSYRTGTNYGYTF
TRBD1 | TRBJ2-2 | TRBV24-1 | 16 | - | TGTGCCACCAGTGATACGACAGGGGAGAACACCGGGGAGCTGTTTTTT | CATSDTTGENTGELFF
- | TRBJ1-5 | TRBV5-1 | 14 | - | TGCGCCAGCAGCCCGGGACTGGTAAATCAGCCCCAGCATTTT | CASSPGLVNQPQHF
TRBD2 | TRBJ2-7 | TRBV5-6 | 12 | - | TGTGCCAGCAGCCCCGGGACTAGCGAGCAGTACTTC | CASSPGTSEQYF
- | TRBJ1-2 | TRBV7-9 | 12 | - | TGTGCCAGCAGCTTATTATGGGGCGGCTACACCTTC | CASSLLWGGYTF
TRBD1 | TRBJ1-1 | TRBV5-1 | 14 | few | TGCGCCAGCAGAACAGGGGACATGAACACTGAAGCTTTCTTT | CASRTGDMNTEAFF
- | TRBJ1-3 | TRBV7-9 | 14 | - | TGTGCCAGCAGCTTAGCGGCAGCTGGAAACACCATATATTTT | CASSLAAAGNTIYF
TRBD2 | TRBJ2-7 | TRBV7-7 | 15 | - | TGTGCCAGCAGCTTAGCGCCGGGGGGGGCCTACGAGCAGTACTTC | CASSLAPGGAYEQYF
- | TRBJ1-2 | TRBV5-1 | 12 | - | TGCGCCAGCAGCGCCGCCTACCATGGCTACACCTTC | CASSAAYHGYTF
TRBD2 | TRBJ2-3 | TRBV4-1 | 15 | - | TGCGCCAGCGGACTTAGCGGGGGGGAACACAATACGCAGTATTTT | CASGLSGGEHNTQYF
- | TRBJ2-7 | TRBV27 | 15 | - | TGTGCCAGCAGTATCGAGGGGGTGACTCGGGGCGAGCAGTACTTC | CASSIEGVTRGEQYF
TRBD2 | TRBJ2-3 | TRBV19 | 14 | - | TGTGCCAGTAGTATAAGGCGGGGGGTGGATACGCAGTATTTT | CASSIRRGVDTQYF
TRBD1 | TRBJ1-1 | TRBV7-9 | 17 | - | TGTGCCAGCAGCTTATTCTATCCAGGGGGCTGGAACACTGAAGCTTTCTTT | CASSLFYPGGWNTEAFF
- | TRBJ2-6 | TRBV5-5 | 17 | once | TGTGCCAGCAGCTTGGCCGATGCCAGGATAGGGGCCAACGTCCTGACTTTC | CASSLADARIGANVLTF
TRBD1 | TRBJ2-1 | TRBV11-1 | 15 | few | TGTGCCAGCAGCCTGACAGGGCGCCTTGTGGATGAGCAGTTCTTC | CASSLTGRLVDEQFF
- | TRBJ1-1 | TRBV29-1 | 11 | - | TGCAGCGTTGACCGGAACACTGAAGCTTTCTTT | CSVDRNTEAFF
- | TRBJ2-1 | TRBV3-1/TRBV3-2 | 15 | many | TGTGCCAGCAGCCCCAGAGCACTAATCTACAATGAGCAGTTCTTC | CASSPRALIYNEQFF
TRBD1 | TRBJ2-2 | TRBV19 | 14 | - | TGTGCCAGTAGCCCACAGGGGTGGTACGGGGAGCTGTTTTTT | CASSPQGWYGELFF
- | TRBJ1-1 | TRBV2 | 13 | - | TGTGCCAGCAGTTCCACCGGAGACACTGAAGCTTTCTTT | CASSSTGDTEAFF
- | TRBJ2-3 | TRBV2 | 13 | - | TGTGCCAGCAGTGGCGATGCCACAGATACGCAGTATTTT | CASSGDATDTQYF
- | TRBJ1-1 | TRBV11-1 | 15 | - | TGTGCCAGCAGCCGTCGGAAGGGAGGGAACACTGAAGCTTTCTTT | CASSRRKGGNTEAFF
TRBD1 | TRBJ1-4 | TRBV3-1/TRBV3-2 | 17 | - | TGTGCCAGCAGCCAAAGACGACAGGGTTCAGCTAATGAAAAACTGTTTTTT | CASSQRRQGSANEKLFF
- | TRBJ1-1 | TRBV19 | 13 | many | TGTGCCAGTAGTTGGGGAGGGAGGAATGAAGCTTTCTTT | CASSWGGRNEAFF
- | TRBJ2-2 | TRBV4-1 | 16 | - | TGCGCCAGCAGCGGACGGGGGGCCTTAGTCACCGGGGAGCTGTTTTTT | CASSGRGALVTGELFF
TRBD2 | TRBJ2-3 | TRBV3-1/TRBV3-2 | 16 | - | TGTGCCAGCAGCCAATCGCTAGCGGGGAGCACAGATACGCAGTATTTT | CASSQSLAGSTDTQYF
TRBD1 | TRBJ1-2 | TRBV30 | 17 | - | TGTGCCTGGAGTGTACCTAAAGTATCGGACAGGGTCAATGGCTACACCTTC | CAWSVPKVSDRVNGYTF
- | TRBJ2-4 | TRBV5-8 | 15 | - | TGTGCCAGCAGCTTGGCCCATTTTGCCAAAAACATTCAGTACTTC | CASSLAHFAKNIQYF
TRBD1 | TRBJ2-7 | TRBV6-2/TRBV6-3 | 16 | - | TGTGCCAGCAGTTATCCCCACCCCCGACAGGGCTACGAGCAGTACTTC | CASSYPHPRQGYEQYF
TRBD2 | TRBJ2-3 | TRBV9 | 13 | - | TGTGCCAGCAGTAATAGCGGGACAGATACGCAGTATTTT | CASSNSGTDTQYF
TRBD2 | TRBJ2-3 | TRBV6-1 | 16 | - | TGTGCCAGCAGTGTCCGGGGGGGCGGGGGTACAGATACGCAGTATTTT | CASSVRGGGGTDTQYF
- | TRBJ2-7 | TRBV10-3 | 11 | - | TGTGCCAACCAGGGTATCTACGAGCAGTACTTC | CANQGIYEQYF
- | TRBJ2-1 | TRBV7-9 | 12 | - | TGTGCCAGCGCTATGATCAACAATGAGCAGTTCTTC | CASAMINNEQFF
TRBD1 | TRBJ1-1 | TRBV19 | 14 | - | TGTGCCAGTAGTATAAGCAGGGGGCACACTGAAGCTTTCTTT | CASSISRGHTEAFF
- | TRBJ2-3 | TRBV30 | 11 | once | TGTGCCTGGAGCGTTACAGATACGCAGTATTTT | CAWSVTDTQYF
- | TRBJ1-4 | TRBV24-1 | 12 | - | TGTGCCACCAGTGATGCGAGGGAAAAACTGTTTTTT | CATSDAREKLFF
TRBD1 | TRBJ2-1 | TRBV6-4 | 13 | - | TGTGCCAGCCGCTGGACAGGGGACAATGAGCAGTTCTTC | CASRWTGDNEQFF
- | TRBJ2-6 | TRBV3-1/TRBV3-2 | 16 | - | TGTGCCAGCAGCCAAAGTACAGGGTCCGGGGCCAACGTCCTGACTTTC | CASSQSTGSGANVLTF